The subject of this entry is one T cell receptor (beta chain). The data are from a study of control samples from healthy donors and cancer patients. Measured with immunoSEQ multiplex PCR; TCRdb has only the in-frame clones, and not every one. The data contain about 5,600 clones, around four fifths of them singletons. The clonotype originates from a female donor with lung cancer. The sample comprised formalin-fixed, paraffin-embedded tissue.

The CDR3 sequence is CASSLVGRQAFF. The CDR3 nucleotides read TGTGCCAGCAGTTTAGTAGGCAGGCAAGCTTTCTTT. The chain couples TRBV6-2 or TRBV6-3 to TRBJ1-1, with D uncertain. The CDR3 is 12 amino acids. Germline values: CDR1 MNHEY, CDR2 SVGEGT. V was shortened by 4 bases and J by 9 bases, with 12 bases between the two germline ends.